This T cell receptor beta chain was observed in a study of T cells in narcolepsy. This clone showed up just a few times. Per the germline V gene, CDR1 is SGHDT and CDR2 is YYEEEE. This CDR3 comprises 13 residues. V was pared by 0 bases and J by 4 bases, with 7 bases between. The data were produced by immunoSEQ multiplex PCR, yet TCRdb's version contains in-frame clones alone and is incomplete. The table includes around 34,000 clones, 65% to 85% detected once. This receptor was identified in a human donor in good health. The rearrangement links TRBV5-6 to TRBJ2-5, with D perhaps matching TRBD1 (6 bases). Sequencing was done on a sample of memory (CD45RA-) CD4+ T cells from blood. In nucleotides, the CDR3 is TGTGCCAGCAGCTTGGCCAGGGGAGAGACCCAGTACTTC. It translates to CASSLARGETQYF.